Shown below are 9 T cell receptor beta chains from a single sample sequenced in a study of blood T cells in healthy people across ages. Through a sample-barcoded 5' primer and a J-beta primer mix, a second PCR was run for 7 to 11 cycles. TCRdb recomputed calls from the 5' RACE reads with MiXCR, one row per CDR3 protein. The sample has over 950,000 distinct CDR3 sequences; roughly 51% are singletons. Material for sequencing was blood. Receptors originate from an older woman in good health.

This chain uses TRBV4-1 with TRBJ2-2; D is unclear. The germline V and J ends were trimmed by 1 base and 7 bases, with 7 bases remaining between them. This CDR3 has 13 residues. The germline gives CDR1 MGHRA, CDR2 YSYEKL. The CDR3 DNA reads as TGCGCCAGCAGCCAAGTGGCGGTCGGGGAGCTGTTTTTT. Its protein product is CASSQVAVGELFF.

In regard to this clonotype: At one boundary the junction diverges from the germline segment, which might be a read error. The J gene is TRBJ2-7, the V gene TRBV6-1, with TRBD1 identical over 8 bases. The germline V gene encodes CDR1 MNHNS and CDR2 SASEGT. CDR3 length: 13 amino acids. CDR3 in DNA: TGTGCCGGCAGTGAGGGACAGGTTGGCGAGCAGTACTTT. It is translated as CAGSEGQVGEQYF.

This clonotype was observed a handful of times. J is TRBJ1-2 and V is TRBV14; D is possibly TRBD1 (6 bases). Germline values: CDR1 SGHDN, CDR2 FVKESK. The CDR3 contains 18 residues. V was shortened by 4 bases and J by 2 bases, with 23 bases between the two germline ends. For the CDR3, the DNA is TGTGCCAGCAGCCCCTCTATTCTTGTAACAGGGCGGAACTATGGCTACACCTTC. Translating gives CASSPSILVTGRNYGYTF.

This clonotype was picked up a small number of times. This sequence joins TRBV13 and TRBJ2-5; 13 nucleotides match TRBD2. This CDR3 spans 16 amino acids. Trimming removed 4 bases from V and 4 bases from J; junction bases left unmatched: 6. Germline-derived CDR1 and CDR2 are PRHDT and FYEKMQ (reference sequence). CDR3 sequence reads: CASSSRLAGGRETQYF. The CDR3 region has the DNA TGTGCCAGCAGCTCTCGACTAGCGGGAGGTCGAGAGACCCAGTACTTC.

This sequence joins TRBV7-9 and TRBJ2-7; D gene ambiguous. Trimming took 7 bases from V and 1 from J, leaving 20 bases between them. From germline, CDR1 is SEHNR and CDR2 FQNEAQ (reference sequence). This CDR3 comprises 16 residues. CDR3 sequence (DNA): TGTGCCAGCACCCAATCCGTATACAGAGAGTCCTACGAGCAGTACTTC. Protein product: CASTQSVYRESYEQYF.

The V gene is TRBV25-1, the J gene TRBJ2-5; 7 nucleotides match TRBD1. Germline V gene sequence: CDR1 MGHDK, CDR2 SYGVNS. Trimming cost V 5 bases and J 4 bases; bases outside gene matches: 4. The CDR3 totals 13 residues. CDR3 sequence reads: CASSQRQGETQYF. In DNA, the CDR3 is TGTGCCAGCAGTCAGAGACAGGGAGAGACCCAGTACTTC.

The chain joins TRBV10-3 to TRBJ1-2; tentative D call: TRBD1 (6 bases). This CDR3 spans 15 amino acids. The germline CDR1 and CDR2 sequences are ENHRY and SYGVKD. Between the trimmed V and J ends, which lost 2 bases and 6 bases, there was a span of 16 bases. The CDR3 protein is CAISEPQGPRNGYTF. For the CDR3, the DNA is TGTGCCATCAGTGAGCCACAGGGTCCCCGGAATGGCTACACCTTC.

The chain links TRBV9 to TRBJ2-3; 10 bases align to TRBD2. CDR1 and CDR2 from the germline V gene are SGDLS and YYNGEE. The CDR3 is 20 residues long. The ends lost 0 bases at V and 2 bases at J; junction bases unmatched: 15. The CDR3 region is CASSVEMRLAGVANTDTQYF. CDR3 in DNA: TGTGCCAGCAGCGTAGAGATGCGGCTAGCGGGAGTCGCCAACACAGATACGCAGTATTTT.

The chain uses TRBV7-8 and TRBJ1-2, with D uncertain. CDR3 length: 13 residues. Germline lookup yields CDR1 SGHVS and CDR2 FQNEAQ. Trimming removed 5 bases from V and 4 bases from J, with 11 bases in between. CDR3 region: CASSGNIIYGYTF. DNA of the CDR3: TGTGCCAGCAGCGGCAACATTATCTATGGCTACACCTTC.